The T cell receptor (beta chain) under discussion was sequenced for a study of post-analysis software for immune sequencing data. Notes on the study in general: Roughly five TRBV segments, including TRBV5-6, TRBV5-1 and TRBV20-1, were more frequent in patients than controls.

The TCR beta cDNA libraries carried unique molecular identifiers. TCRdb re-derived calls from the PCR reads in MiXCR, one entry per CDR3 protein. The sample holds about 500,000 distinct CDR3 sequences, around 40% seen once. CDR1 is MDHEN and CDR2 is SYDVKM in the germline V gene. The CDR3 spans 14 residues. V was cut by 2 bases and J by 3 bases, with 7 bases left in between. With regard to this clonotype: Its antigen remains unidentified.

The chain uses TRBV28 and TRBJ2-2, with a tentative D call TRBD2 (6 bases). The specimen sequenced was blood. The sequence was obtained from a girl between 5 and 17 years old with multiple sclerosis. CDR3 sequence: CASSLPGDTGELFF. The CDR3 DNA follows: TGTGCCAGCAGTTTACCGGGAGACACCGGGGAGCTGTTTTTT.